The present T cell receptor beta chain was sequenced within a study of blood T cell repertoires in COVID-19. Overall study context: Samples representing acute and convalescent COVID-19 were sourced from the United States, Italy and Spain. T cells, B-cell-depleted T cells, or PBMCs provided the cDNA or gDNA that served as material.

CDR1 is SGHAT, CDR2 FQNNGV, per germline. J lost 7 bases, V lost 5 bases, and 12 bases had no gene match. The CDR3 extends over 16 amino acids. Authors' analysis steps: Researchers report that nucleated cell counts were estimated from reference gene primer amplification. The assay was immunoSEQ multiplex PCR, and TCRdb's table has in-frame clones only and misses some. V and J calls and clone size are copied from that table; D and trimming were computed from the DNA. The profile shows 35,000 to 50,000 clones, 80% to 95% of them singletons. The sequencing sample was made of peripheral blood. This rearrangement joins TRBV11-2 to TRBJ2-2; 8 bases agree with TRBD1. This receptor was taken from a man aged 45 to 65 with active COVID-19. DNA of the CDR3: TGTGCCAGCAGCCCTGTGGCAGGGGGCTCGTTCGGGGAGCTGTTTTTT. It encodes CASSPVAGGSFGELFF.